A single TCR beta chain is shown here with its context. Its matching antigen is unknown. The data were taken from a study of T cell repertoires in ileal Crohn's disease. Study-level background: Median disease duration was 7.9 years; 35% smoked at surgery. Every patient was operated on for stricturing (roughly 61%) or penetrating (39%) complications.

Assay used: immunoSEQ multiplex PCR; TCRdb lists only in-frame clones, some missing. This table has 15,000 or so clones, about 91% appearing once. General observations from the study: Endoscopic recurrence occurred in every patient whose clonality exceeded 26.8%. Clonal expansions were more frequent in active smokers than non-smokers at surgery.

The CDR3 is 12 residues long. Trimming took 1 base from V and 5 from J, leaving 9 bases between them. CDR1 is GTSNPN, CDR2 SVGIG, per germline (reference sequence). Input material: ileal tissue. This TCR was recovered from an adult with Crohn's disease. The rearrangement uses TRBV30 and TRBJ2-7; D might be TRBD1 (5 bases). The CDR3 sequence is CAWSEQDDEQYF. In nucleotides, the CDR3 is TGTGCCTGGAGTGAACAGGACGACGAGCAGTACTTC.